The clone carrying this T cell receptor (beta chain) was seen many times. The length of the CDR3 is 16 residues. Germline assignment: CDR1 SGHTA and CDR2 FQGNSA. V was shortened by 2 bases and J by 2 bases, with 10 bases between the two germline ends. Time point reported: persistent/refractory GD, antithyroid drugs over 5 years with positive TRAb. PBMC-extracted RNA yielded the TCR library. The data stem from a study of regulatory T cells in long-lasting Graves disease. Library construction for TCR beta used iRepertoire HTBI primers and Arm-PCR of CDR3 regions. MiXCR was run by TCRdb on the multiplex PCR reads, yielding one entry per CDR3 protein. The sample lists around 460,000 distinct CDR3 sequences, about 20% occurring once.

This chain joins TRBV7-2 and TRBJ2-6; D remains ambiguous. The input for sequencing was peripheral blood mononuclear cells (PBMCs), taken when the disease was refractory, from a patient treated with antithyroid drugs. The TCR was taken from a female donor with Graves disease. This CDR3 reads CASSLSVGAGANVLTF. CDR3 in DNA: TGTGCCAGCAGCTTATCGGTGGGCGCTGGGGCCAACGTCCTGACTTTC.